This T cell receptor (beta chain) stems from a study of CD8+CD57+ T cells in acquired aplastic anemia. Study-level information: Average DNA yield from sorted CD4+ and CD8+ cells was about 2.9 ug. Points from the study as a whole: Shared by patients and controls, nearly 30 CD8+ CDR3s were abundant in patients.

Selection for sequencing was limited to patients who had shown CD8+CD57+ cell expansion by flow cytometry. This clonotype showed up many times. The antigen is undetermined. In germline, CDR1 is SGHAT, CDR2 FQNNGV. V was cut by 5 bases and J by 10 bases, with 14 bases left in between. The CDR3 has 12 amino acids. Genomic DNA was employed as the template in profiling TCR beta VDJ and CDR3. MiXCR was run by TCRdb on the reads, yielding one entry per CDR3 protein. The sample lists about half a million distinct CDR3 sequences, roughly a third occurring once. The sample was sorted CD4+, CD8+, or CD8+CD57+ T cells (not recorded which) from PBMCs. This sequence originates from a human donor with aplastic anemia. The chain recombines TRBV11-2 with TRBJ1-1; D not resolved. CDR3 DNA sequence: TGTGCCAGCAGCCGCGTAGCGATGACAGCTTTCTTT. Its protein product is CASSRVAMTAFF. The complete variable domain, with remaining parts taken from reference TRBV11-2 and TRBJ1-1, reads EAGVAQSPRYKIIEKRQSVAFWCNPISGHATLYWYQQILGQGPKLLIQFQNNGVVDDSQLPKDRFSAERLKGVDSTLKIQPAKLEDSAVYLCASSRVAMTAFFGQGTRLTVV.